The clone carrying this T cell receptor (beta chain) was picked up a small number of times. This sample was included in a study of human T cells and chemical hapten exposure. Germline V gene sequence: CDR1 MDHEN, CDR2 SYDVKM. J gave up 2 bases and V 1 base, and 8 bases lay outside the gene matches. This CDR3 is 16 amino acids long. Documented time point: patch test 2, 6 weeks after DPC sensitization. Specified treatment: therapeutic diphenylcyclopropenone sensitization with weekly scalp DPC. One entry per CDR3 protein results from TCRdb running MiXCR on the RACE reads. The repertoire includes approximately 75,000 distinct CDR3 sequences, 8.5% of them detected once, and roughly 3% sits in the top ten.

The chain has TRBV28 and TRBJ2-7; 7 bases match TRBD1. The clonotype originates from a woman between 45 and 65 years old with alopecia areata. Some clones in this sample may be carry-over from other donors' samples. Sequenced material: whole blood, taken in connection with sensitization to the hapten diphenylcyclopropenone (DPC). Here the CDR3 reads CASSLSSFQGAYEQYF. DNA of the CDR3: TGTGCCAGCAGTTTATCTTCATTCCAGGGGGCCTACGAGCAGTACTTC.